A selection of T cell receptor beta chains follows, all from one sample in a study of T cell repertoires in cytomegalovirus infection. TCRdb recomputed calls from the reads with MiXCR, one row per CDR3 protein. The sample includes 160,000 or so distinct CDR3 sequences, about 25% seen only once; the top ten take approximately 11%. The sequenced sample consisted of PBMCs. These receptors were taken from a human donor in good health (CMV status not recorded). Some clones in this sample may be carry-over from other donors' samples. The CDR3 runs from the conserved cysteine through the conserved F or W. The D gene is left open where the match is weak. Size is omitted from some rows. Given values are once, few, many or a class for expanded clones.

TGCGCCAGCAGCTTGGGTCTGGACACCGGGGAGCTGTTTTTT	CASSLGLDTGELFF	.	few	TRBV5-1	TRBJ2-2
TGCGCCAGCAGCCAAGACATTTTAGGGGCTAACTATGGCTACACCTTC	CASSQDILGANYGYTF	.	.	TRBV4-3	TRBJ1-2
TGTGCCAGCAGCTCGACTAGACAGTCCTACGAGCAGTACTTC	CASSSTRQSYEQYF	.	many	TRBV7-9	TRBJ2-7
TGCACCAGGACGGACCTCCATGGTAGTGATGGCTACACCTTC	CTRTDLHGSDGYTF	.	.	TRBV23-1	TRBJ1-2
TGTGCCAGCAGCGCGGACCACGGGGAGACCCAGTACTTC	CASSADHGETQYF	.	many	TRBV7-2	TRBJ2-5
TGTGCCAGCAGCCCCCCCGGGGCAAGCACAGATACGCAGTATTTT	CASSPPGASTDTQYF	.	.	TRBV7-2	TRBJ2-3
TGTGCCATCAGTGAAGGGCCCAAAGATACGCAGTATTTT	CAISEGPKDTQYF	.	.	TRBV10-3	TRBJ2-3
TGTGCCAGCAGCTTATACACGCAACAGAACACTGAAGCTTTCTTT	CASSLYTQQNTEAFF	.	.	TRBV11-2	TRBJ1-1
TGTGCCAGCAGTTATTTGGGTCGGGAGACCCAGTACTTC	CASSYLGRETQYF	.	.	TRBV6-5	TRBJ2-5
TGTGCCAGCAGCTTCCTCGTAGGGGACGAGCAGTACTTC	CASSFLVGDEQYF	.	many	TRBV11-2	TRBJ2-7
TGTGCCAGCAGTTTAAAGGGGGCGCGCGAGCAGTACTTC	CASSLKGAREQYF	TRBD1	few	TRBV27	TRBJ2-7
TGTGCCAGCAGCTTAGAAAGGATCGCCACCTTGAACACTGAAGCTTTCTTT	CASSLERIATLNTEAFF	.	many	TRBV7-8	TRBJ1-1
TGTGCCAGCAGCTCGGGTCGTCGAAATGAGCAGTTCTTC	CASSSGRRNEQFF	.	.	TRBV13	TRBJ2-1
TGTGCCAGCTGCCGGACAGGGAGTGAAGATACGCAGTATTTT	CASCRTGSEDTQYF	TRBD1	.	TRBV7-9	TRBJ2-3
TGTGCCAGCAGCTCGCTTGGGACCGGGACTAGCGGGGGGAATGAGCAGTTCTTC	CASSSLGTGTSGGNEQFF	TRBD2	.	TRBV9	TRBJ2-1
TGTGCCACCAGTGACCCTGGACAGGGAACATCCTACGAGCAGTACTTC	CATSDPGQGTSYEQYF	TRBD1	few	TRBV24-1	TRBJ2-7
TGTGCCAGCAGCTCCAGGGCTCCGAACACCGGGGAGCTGTTTTTT	CASSSRAPNTGELFF	.	many	TRBV7-2	TRBJ2-2
TGTGCCAGCAGCTTTTCGGGGACAGGGGGCGTTCCACCCCTCCACTTT	CASSFSGTGGVPPLHF	TRBD1	.	TRBV11-2	TRBJ1-6
TGTGCCAGTAGTACATTTCGGTCCGGGGAAGAGACCCAGTACTTC	CASSTFRSGEETQYF	.	many	TRBV19	TRBJ2-5
TGTGCCAGCACCCCTATGATAGCGGGAGGGCCGAACATTCAGTACTTC	CASTPMIAGGPNIQYF	TRBD2	few	TRBV28	TRBJ2-4
TGTGCCAGCAGCTTCAGGGGGCCCGAGCAGTACTTC	CASSFRGPEQYF	TRBD1	few	TRBV11-2	TRBJ2-7
TGCAGCGTTGCACAGGGGGGAGGTGGCTACACCTTC	CSVAQGGGGYTF	TRBD1	few	TRBV29-1	TRBJ1-2
TGTGCCAGCAGCCTCCAGGACGGCAATGAAAAACTGTTTTTT	CASSLQDGNEKLFF	.	.	TRBV4-2	TRBJ1-4
TGTGCCAGCAGTTACTTACTAGCGGGAGGGACCCACGAGCAGTACTTC	CASSYLLAGGTHEQYF	TRBD2	.	TRBV6-2/TRBV6-3	TRBJ2-7
TGTGCCAGCAGCCCGCTCAGAGATACGCAGTATTTT	CASSPLRDTQYF	.	few	TRBV7-2	TRBJ2-3
TGTGCCAGCAGTTTGATAGGGTGGGGAGGGGGGGGACCCTACAATGAGCAGTTCTTC	CASSLIGWGGGGPYNEQFF	.	.	TRBV28	TRBJ2-1